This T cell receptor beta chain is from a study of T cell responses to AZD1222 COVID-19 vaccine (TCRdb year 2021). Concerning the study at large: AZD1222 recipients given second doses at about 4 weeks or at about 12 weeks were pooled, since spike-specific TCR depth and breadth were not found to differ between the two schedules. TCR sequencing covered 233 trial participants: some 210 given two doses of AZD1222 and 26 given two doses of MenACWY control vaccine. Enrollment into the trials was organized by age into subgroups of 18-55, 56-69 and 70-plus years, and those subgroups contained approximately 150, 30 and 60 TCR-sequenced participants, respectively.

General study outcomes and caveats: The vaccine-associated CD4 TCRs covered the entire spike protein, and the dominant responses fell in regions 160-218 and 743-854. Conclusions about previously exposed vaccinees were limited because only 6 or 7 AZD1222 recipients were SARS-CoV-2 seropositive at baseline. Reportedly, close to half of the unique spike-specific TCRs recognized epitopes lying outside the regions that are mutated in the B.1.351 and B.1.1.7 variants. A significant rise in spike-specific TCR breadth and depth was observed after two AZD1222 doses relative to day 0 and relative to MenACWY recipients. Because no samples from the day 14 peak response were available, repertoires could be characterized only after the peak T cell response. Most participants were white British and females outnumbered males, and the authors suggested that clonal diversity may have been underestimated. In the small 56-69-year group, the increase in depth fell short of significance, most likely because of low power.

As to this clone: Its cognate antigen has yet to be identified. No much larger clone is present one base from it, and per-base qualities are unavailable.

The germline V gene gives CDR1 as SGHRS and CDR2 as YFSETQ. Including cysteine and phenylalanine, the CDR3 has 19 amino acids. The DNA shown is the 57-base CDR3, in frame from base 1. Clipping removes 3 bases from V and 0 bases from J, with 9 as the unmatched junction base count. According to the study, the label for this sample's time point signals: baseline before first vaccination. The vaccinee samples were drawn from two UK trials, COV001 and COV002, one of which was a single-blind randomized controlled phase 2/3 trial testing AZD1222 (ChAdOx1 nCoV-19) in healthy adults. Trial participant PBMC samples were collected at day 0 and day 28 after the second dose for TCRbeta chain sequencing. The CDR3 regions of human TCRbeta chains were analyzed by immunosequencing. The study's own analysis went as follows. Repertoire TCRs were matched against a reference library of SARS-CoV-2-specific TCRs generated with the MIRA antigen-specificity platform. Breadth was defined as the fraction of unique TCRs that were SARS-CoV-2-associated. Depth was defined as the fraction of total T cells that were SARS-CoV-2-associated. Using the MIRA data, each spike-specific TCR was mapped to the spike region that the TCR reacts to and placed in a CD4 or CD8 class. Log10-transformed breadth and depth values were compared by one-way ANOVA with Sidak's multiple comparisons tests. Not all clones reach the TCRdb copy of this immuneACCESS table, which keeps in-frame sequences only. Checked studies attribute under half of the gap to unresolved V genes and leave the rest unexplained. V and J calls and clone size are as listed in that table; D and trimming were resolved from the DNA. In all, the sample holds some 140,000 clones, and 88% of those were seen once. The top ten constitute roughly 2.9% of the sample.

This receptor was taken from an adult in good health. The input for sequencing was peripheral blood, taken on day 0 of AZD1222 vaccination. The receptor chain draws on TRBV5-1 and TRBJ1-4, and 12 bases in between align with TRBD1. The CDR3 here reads CASSWGAGTGGSTNEKLFF. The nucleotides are TGCGCCAGCAGCTGGGGGGCCGGGACAGGGGGCTCAACTAATGAAAAACTGTTTTTT.